What follows describes a single TCR beta chain. Seattle patients were enrolled during active infection and followed longitudinally. After removal of 6 bases from V and 8 bases from J, the junction contained 6 bases not matched to a gene. Germline CDR1 reads KGHDR; CDR2 reads SFDVKD. This CDR3 is built from 13 residues. This entry comes from a study of blood T cell repertoires in COVID-19. Study context: Nucleic acid was either cDNA or gDNA, and it came from T cells, B-cell-depleted T cells, or PBMCs.

Original data processing: Reference gene primer amplification in the assay estimated nucleated cell counts. TCRdb keeps only in-frame clones here, not all; method: immunoSEQ multiplex PCR. The D gene and trimming were derived from the DNA, and the V and J assignments and clone size from that table. The table records fewer than 300,000 clones, more than 75% of them present only once. The specimen was peripheral blood. V usage is TRBV24-1 and J usage is TRBJ1-5; 7 bases match TRBD1. This receptor was taken from a man aged 45-60 years with COVID-19, enrolled during active disease. This CDR3 reads CATSTGVEEPQHF. CDR3 in DNA: TGTGCCACCAGTACAGGGGTTGAGGAGCCCCAGCATTTT.